The present T cell receptor (beta chain) was sequenced within a study of blood T cell repertoires in COVID-19. Study as a whole: The United States, Italy and Spain provided the acute and convalescent COVID-19 samples. Sample material is recorded as cDNA or gDNA derived from T cells, B-cell-depleted T cells, or PBMCs.

Original processing methods: Nucleated cell counts were estimated from reference gene primer amplification. Repertoires were generated with immunoSEQ multiplex PCR, while TCRdb's copy carries only in-frame clones and drops some. The DNA gave D and trimming, while V, J and clone size come from that table. The profile shows 46,000 or so clones, over 65% of them singletons. Trimming removed 2 bases from V and 0 bases from J; junction bases left unmatched: 4. The CDR3 is 16 amino acids. The germline V gene encodes CDR1 MNHEY and CDR2 SMNVEV (reference sequence). The TCR originated in a human donor in a cohort sampled during active COVID-19. Sequenced material: peripheral blood. V is TRBV27 and J is TRBJ2-1, with 7 bases that match TRBD1. The CDR3 bases are TGTGCCAGCAGTTTAAGACAGGGCCACTCCTACAATGAGCAGTTCTTC. Its protein is CASSLRQGHSYNEQFF.